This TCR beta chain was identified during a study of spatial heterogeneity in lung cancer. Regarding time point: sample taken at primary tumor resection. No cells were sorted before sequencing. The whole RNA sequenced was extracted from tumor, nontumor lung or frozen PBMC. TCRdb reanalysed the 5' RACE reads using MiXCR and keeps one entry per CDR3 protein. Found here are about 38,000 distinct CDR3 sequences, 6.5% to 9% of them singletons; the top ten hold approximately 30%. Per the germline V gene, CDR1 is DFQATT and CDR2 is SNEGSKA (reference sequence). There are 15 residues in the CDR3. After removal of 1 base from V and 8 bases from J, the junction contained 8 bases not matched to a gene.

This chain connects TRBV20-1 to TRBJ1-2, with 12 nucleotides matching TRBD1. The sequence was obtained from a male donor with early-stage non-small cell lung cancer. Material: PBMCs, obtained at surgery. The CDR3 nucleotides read TGCAGTGCTAGAGCCTCCGGGACAGGGGGCGGGGGCTACACCTTC. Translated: CSARASGTGGGGYTF.